This T cell receptor beta chain comes out of a study of Ad26.COV2.S vaccination and SARS-CoV-2 variants. Study summary: A participant enrolled in the COV1001 Ad26.COV2.S trial arm provided the sample.

Study-wide points: Vaccinees displayed broader spike-specific TCR repertoires than placebo recipients.

Treatment given: 15 to 20 received Ad26.COV2.S at low or high dose, single or two shots; 5 received placebo; per-sample allocation not given. Sampling was performed 63 days after the first vaccine or placebo injection. As for this clone: Its antigen is as yet unknown.

Here immunoSEQ multiplex PCR was the method, and the copy in TCRdb shows in-frame clones only, minus some. The repertoire has fewer than 500,000 clones, roughly 89% of them found once; the top ten carry over 2.5%. The CDR3 has 14 amino acids. Trimming cost V 1 base and J 5 bases, with 11 bases left between them. CDR1 is KGHSH and CDR2 is LQKENI in the germline V gene. This chain links TRBV18 with TRBJ2-5; the D gene is possibly TRBD1 (5 bases). The source material was peripheral blood, sampled in a trial of Ad26.COV2.S vaccine versus placebo. The source of this sequence is a person aged 18-60 years who received the Ad26.COV2.S COVID-19 vaccine or a placebo. The CDR3 loop is CASSPQGRRETQYF. CDR3 in DNA: TGTGCCAGCTCACCACAGGGGCGCCGGGAGACCCAGTACTTC.